Listed below are T cell receptor beta chains from one sample, sequenced in a study of beta chain features in type 1 diabetes. Produced via immunoSEQ multiplex PCR; TCRdb's table is partial and in-frame only. The sample holds under 450,000 clones; approximately 15% are singletons and the top ten take under 0.04%. The material sequenced was naive CD4+ T cells from blood. Receptors originate from a man aged 25-40 years in good health. Each CDR3 is given with its conserved first and last residue. D genes are given only for firm matches. Only part of the rows carry a size: once, few, many, or a class if the clone is expanded.

v_call	j_call	d_call	clone_size	cdr3_aa	cdr3_nt
TRBV11-3	TRBJ2-2	NA	NA	CASRGSGTSNTGELFF	TGTGCCAGCAGAGGGAGTGGGACTTCTAACACCGGGGAGCTGTTTTTT
TRBV7-2	TRBJ2-5	NA	few	CASSPQRVRGQETQYF	TGTGCCAGCAGCCCTCAGCGGGTGAGGGGACAAGAGACCCAGTACTTC
TRBV5-1	TRBJ2-7	NA	NA	CASSQTAPSHEQYF	TGCGCCAGCAGCCAGACAGCGCCGAGCCACGAGCAGTACTTC
TRBV5-1	TRBJ2-2	TRBD1	NA	CASSLGAQGALRLFF	TGCGCCAGCAGCTTGGGAGCCCAGGGGGCCCTGAGGCTGTTTTTT
TRBV5-4	TRBJ2-7	TRBD2	NA	CASSLPTSGGIEQYF	TGTGCCAGCAGCTTGCCTACTAGCGGGGGCATCGAGCAGTACTTC
TRBV6-1	TRBJ2-3	NA	few	CASSAQHTSTDTQYF	TGTGCCAGCAGTGCACAGCATACCAGCACAGATACGCAGTATTTT
TRBV5-4	TRBJ2-3	TRBD1	NA	CASSAPGTGVDTQYF	TGTGCCAGCAGCGCCCCCGGGACAGGGGTGGATACGCAGTATTTT
TRBV4-1	TRBJ2-5	NA	NA	CASSQDITSQETQYF	TGCGCCAGCAGCCAAGATATTACAAGCCAAGAGACCCAGTACTTC
TRBV5-1	TRBJ2-7	NA	many	CASSLDRLYEQYF	TGCGCCAGCAGCTTGGACAGGCTCTACGAGCAGTACTTC
TRBV30	TRBJ2-4	NA	NA	CAWSVARGSVKFGLAKNIQYF	TGTGCCTGGAGTGTAGCCAGGGGTTCCGTTAAATTCGGCCTAGCCAAAAACATTCAGTACTTC
TRBV29-1	TRBJ2-5	NA	few	CSFGQSQETQYF	TGCAGCTTTGGACAGAGCCAAGAGACCCAGTACTTC
TRBV23-1	TRBJ1-1	TRBD1	few	CASSQSSQGGTEAFF	TGCGCCAGCAGTCAATCAAGCCAGGGGGGCACTGAAGCTTTCTTT
TRBV11-2	TRBJ2-6	NA	NA	CASSPRGLVGSSGANVLTF	TGTGCCAGCAGCCCCCGTGGGCTCGTAGGGAGCTCTGGGGCCAACGTCCTGACTTTC
TRBV9	TRBJ1-2	NA	few	CASSVAGDAEGYTF	TGTGCCAGCAGCGTAGCGGGTGACGCAGAGGGCTACACCTTC
TRBV11-2	TRBJ2-7	NA	NA	CASSNRDTEAYEQYF	TGTGCCAGCAGCAACCGGGACACGGAGGCCTACGAGCAGTACTTC
TRBV12-5	TRBJ2-2	NA	NA	CASGTLIPGELFF	TGTGCTAGTGGTACGCTAATACCCGGGGAGCTGTTTTTT
TRBV18	TRBJ2-4	NA	few	CASSPTGSKNIQYF	TGTGCCAGCTCACCGACAGGTTCAAAAAACATTCAGTACTTC
TRBV4-1	TRBJ2-7	TRBD2	few	CASSPIAGVGYEQYF	TGCGCCAGCAGCCCCATAGCGGGGGTGGGTTACGAGCAGTACTTC
TRBV9	TRBJ2-5	NA	NA	CASSGERWGQETQYF	TGTGCCAGCAGCGGGGAGAGATGGGGCCAAGAGACCCAGTACTTC
TRBV29-1	TRBJ2-1	NA	few	CSASPRSSYNEQFF	TGCAGCGCAAGCCCTAGGAGCTCCTACAATGAGCAGTTCTTC
TRBV9	TRBJ2-3	NA	NA	CASSVDQLGTDTQYF	TGTGCCAGCAGCGTAGATCAGTTGGGGACAGATACGCAGTATTTT
TRBV6-6	TRBJ1-2	NA	few	CASTNEPGNGYTF	TGTGCCAGCACCAACGAGCCGGGAAATGGCTACACCTTC
TRBV9	TRBJ2-1	TRBD2	NA	CASSATGTSANEQFF	TGTGCCAGCAGCGCTACCGGGACTAGCGCTAATGAGCAGTTCTTC
TRBV7-9	TRBJ1-6	NA	few	CASSYFERPLHF	TGTGCCAGCAGCTACTTTGAACGTCCCCTCCACTTT
TRBV30	TRBJ2-1	NA	many	CAWKEAYNEQFF	TGTGCCTGGAAGGAAGCCTACAATGAGCAGTTCTTC
TRBV5-4	TRBJ2-1	TRBD1	few	CASSLTGTGNEQFF	TGTGCCAGCAGCTTGACGGGGACAGGGAATGAGCAGTTCTTC
TRBV28	TRBJ2-3	TRBD2	NA	CASSLWNGGDTQYF	TGTGCCAGCAGTTTATGGAACGGGGGGGATACGCAGTATTTT
TRBV9	TRBJ2-1	TRBD1	NA	CASSDRGLYNEQFF	TGTGCCAGCAGCGACAGGGGATTGTACAATGAGCAGTTCTTC
TRBV7-9	TRBJ1-2	NA	few	CASSPRTANYGYTF	TGTGCCAGCAGCCCCAGGACGGCTAACTATGGCTACACCTTC